The 26 T cell receptor beta chains below were found in one sample sequenced in a study of control samples from healthy donors and cancer patients. Sequenced by immunoSEQ multiplex PCR; TCRdb stores in-frame clones only, minus some. The table has over 110,000 clones, roughly 89% seen once. Input material: blood. The receptors originated from a man under 40 in good health.

The chain couples TRBV4-2 to TRBJ2-7; 9 positions match TRBD2. This CDR3 region has 18 residues. Germline trimming cut 0 bases from V and 0 bases from J; bases unmatched to any gene: 9. Germline V gives CDR1 LGHNA, CDR2 YNFKEQ. The CDR3 nucleotides are TGTGCCAGCAGCCAAGATAGGCGGCTAGCGGGGAGCTCCTACGAGCAGTACTTC. Residues: CASSQDRRLAGSSYEQYF.

The chain combines TRBV19 with TRBJ2-3, with 11 nucleotides matching TRBD2. Per germline, CDR1 LNHDA and CDR2 SQIVND (reference sequence). This CDR3 spans 15 amino acids. V dropped 5 bases and J dropped 1; count of bases not matched to a gene: 2. The CDR3 loop reads CASSLGLAGTDTQYF. The CDR3 nucleotides read TGTGCCAGTAGTCTGGGACTAGCGGGCACAGATACGCAGTATTTT. The complete variable domain, with remaining parts taken from reference TRBV19 and TRBJ2-3, reads DGGITQSPKYLFRKEGQNVTLSCEQNLNHDAMYWYRQDPGQGLRLIYYSQIVNDFQKGDIAEGYSVSREKKESFPLTVTSAQKNPTAFYLCASSLGLAGTDTQYFGPGTRLTVL.

The rearrangement links TRBV27 to TRBJ1-6, with D unresolved. Germline loops: CDR1 MNHEY, CDR2 SMNVEV (reference sequence). V was cut by 5 bases and J by 0 bases, with 8 bases left in between. The CDR3 spans 15 residues. The CDR3 sequence: CASSGMSSYNSPLHF. The DNA of the CDR3 is TGTGCCAGCAGTGGTATGAGCTCCTATAATTCACCCCTCCACTTT.

V gene TRBV28 combines with J gene TRBJ2-3; D is undetermined. The germline CDR1 and CDR2 sequences are MDHEN and SYDVKM. This CDR3 is 11 amino acids long. Between the trimmed V and J ends, which lost 5 bases and 4 bases, there was a span of 4 bases. The CDR3 loop is CASSRSDTQYF. CDR3 bases: TGTGCCAGCAGTCGCTCAGATACGCAGTATTTT.

This chain links TRBV16 with TRBJ1-5, with unresolved D. Trimming pared 2 bases from V and 3 bases from J, leaving 8 bases between. The CDR3 length is 14 residues. Germline V lookup: CDR1 KGHSY, CDR2 FQNENV. The DNA of the CDR3 is TGTGCCAGCAGCCAAAAGTCAACCAATCAGCCCCAGCATTTT. This translates into CASSQKSTNQPQHF.

This clone was recorded once. The chain combines TRBV3-1 (or the pseudogene TRBV3-2) with TRBJ2-7; D possibly corresponds to TRBD2 (5 bases). This CDR3 contains 14 residues. The germline V gene has CDR1 LGHDT and CDR2 YNNKEL (reference sequence). V shed 2 bases and J shed 3 bases, with 11 bases lying between them. The CDR3 bases are TGTGCCAGCAGCCAAACGGTGAGGGTCTACGAGCAGTACTTC. This encodes CASSQTVRVYEQYF.

Here the CDR3 reads CASTFLSGANVLTF. The DNA of the CDR3 is TGTGCCAGCACCTTTCTTTCTGGGGCCAACGTCCTGACTTTC. This chain connects TRBV13 to TRBJ2-6, with D uncertain. This CDR3 has 14 residues. The V and J ends lost 7 bases and 1 base respectively, with 8 bases between them. CDR1 PRHDT and CDR2 FYEKMQ come from the germline V gene (reference sequence).

V gene TRBV6-5 combines with J gene TRBJ1-2, with D maybe TRBD1 (6 bases). The CDR3 runs 14 residues. Trimming stripped 0 bases from V and 7 bases from J, with 12 bases between. CDR1 is MNHEY, CDR2 SVGAGI, per germline. The CDR3: CASSYSGRGSGYTF. The CDR3, as DNA: TGTGCCAGCAGTTACTCGGGCAGGGGAAGTGGCTACACCTTC.

The chain is built from TRBV4-1 and TRBJ2-1, with TRBD2 matching 7 bases. With 3 bases clipped from V and 0 bases from J, the junction kept 17 bases outside the gene matches. The CDR3 is 20 amino acids. Germline V gives CDR1 MGHRA, CDR2 YSYEKL. The CDR3, as DNA: TGCGCCAGCAGCCAGCCCCCGGGACTACTTCGCCTAGGCTCCTACAATGAGCAGTTCTTC. Amino acids: CASSQPPGLLRLGSYNEQFF.

This clone was counted between two and nine times. The chain employs TRBV4-2 and TRBJ1-1; tentative D call: TRBD1 (5 bases). Trimming took 0 bases from V and 11 from J, leaving 16 bases between them. CDR3 length: 14 residues. The germline CDR1 and CDR2 sequences are LGHNA and YNFKEQ. CDR3 in DNA: TGTGCCAGCAGCCAAGAGAGACAGTCGGGGGAGGCTTTCTTT. It specifies CASSQERQSGEAFF.

The CDR3 nucleotides read TGTGCCAGCATGGGGGCCTACGAGCAGTACTTC. It specifies CASMGAYEQYF. The chain recombines TRBV6-5 with TRBJ2-7, with D tentatively TRBD1 or TRBD2 (5 bases each). This CDR3 has 11 amino acids. V shed 7 bases and J shed 2 bases, with 6 bases lying between them. The germline V gene encodes CDR1 MNHEY and CDR2 SVGAGI.

CDR3 DNA sequence: TGTGCCAGAGAGGGACAGGGGACAGAGACCCAGTACTTC. It encodes CAREGQGTETQYF. The chain links TRBV6-4 to TRBJ2-5; 10 bases align to TRBD1. Per germline, CDR1 MRHNA and CDR2 SNTAGT. With 9 bases clipped from V and 4 bases from J, the junction kept 5 bases outside the gene matches. The CDR3 sequence is 13 residues long.

The genes are TRBV4-3 and TRBJ2-1, with D unclear. CDR3 length: 15 residues. V lost 4 bases, J lost 6 bases, and 16 bases lay in between. Germline assignment: CDR1 LGHNA and CDR2 YSLEER. Written as DNA, the CDR3 is TGCGCCAGCAGCCCCCGTGCTTGGAACTCCAATGAGCAGTTCTTC. Protein product: CASSPRAWNSNEQFF.

The CDR3 reads CASSKDGSSGNTIYF. The CDR3 DNA is TGTGCCAGCAGTAAGGACGGGAGCTCTGGAAACACCATATATTTT. This chain joins TRBV7-3 and TRBJ1-3; D is undetermined. The V end was cut by 6 bases, the J end by 0 bases, with 12 bases between. Germline CDR1 and CDR2: SGHTA and FQGTGA. CDR3 size: 15 residues.

This clone was recorded a few times. V is TRBV2 and J is TRBJ2-7; a possible D gene is TRBD2 (6 bases). The CDR3 covers 15 residues. V was pared by 7 bases and J by 1 base, with 17 bases between. Germline assignment: CDR1 SNHLY and CDR2 FYNNEI. CDR3 protein: CASMGGSPFSYEQYF. The CDR3 DNA is TGTGCCAGCATGGGGGGATCTCCATTTTCCTACGAGCAGTACTTC. Using reference TRBV2 and TRBJ2-7 for the parts outside the CDR3, the full variable domain is EPEVTQTPSHQVTQMGQEVILRCVPISNHLYFYWYRQILGQKVEFLVSFYNNEISEKSEIFDDQFSVERPDGSNFTLKIRSTKLEDSAMYFCASMGGSPFSYEQYFGPGTRLTVT.

The V and J genes are TRBV13 and TRBJ2-3; TRBD2 matches 8 bases. CDR1 is PRHDT and CDR2 is FYEKMQ in the germline V gene (reference sequence). This CDR3 has 17 amino acids. With V trimmed by 4 bases and J by 2 bases, 11 bases remained unmatched. This CDR3 is CASSSTHVSGNTDTQYF. Written as DNA, the CDR3 is TGTGCCAGCAGCTCGACCCATGTTAGCGGGAACACAGATACGCAGTATTTT.

DNA for the CDR3: TGCGCCAGCAGCCCGATTGGGAGGGGAGATACGCAGTATTTT. Protein product: CASSPIGRGDTQYF. The V gene is TRBV4-1, the J gene TRBJ2-3; 7 nucleotides align to TRBD2. The CDR3 extends over 14 amino acids. The V segment lost 4 bases and the J segment 5 bases; nucleotides outside the gene matches: 6. CDR1 is MGHRA and CDR2 is YSYEKL in the germline V gene.

V and J are TRBV11-2 and TRBJ2-7; D is possibly TRBD2 (5 bases). Germline values: CDR1 SGHAT, CDR2 FQNNGV. Trimming left V 5 bases short and J 13 bases short, with 18 bases between. The CDR3 is made up of 12 amino acids. CDR3 loop: CASSGGVLAEYF. The CDR3 coding sequence is TGTGCCAGCAGCGGCGGCGTCCTAGCAGAATACTTC.

The chain recombines TRBV5-8 with TRBJ1-1; D not certain. The CDR3 length is 13 residues. With 4 bases removed from V and 0 bases from J, the gap between germline ends came to 7 bases. The germline V gene has CDR1 SGHTS and CDR2 YDEGEE. The CDR3 loop is CASSLIMNTEAFF. Written as DNA, the CDR3 is TGTGCCAGCAGCCTAATAATGAACACTGAAGCTTTCTTT.

The J gene is TRBJ1-5, the V gene TRBV27; TRBD1 is a possible D gene (5 bases). Trimming stripped 1 base from V and 9 bases from J, with 16 bases between. This CDR3 region has 15 residues. Looked up from germline, CDR1 is MNHEY and CDR2 is SMNVEV (reference sequence). This CDR3 is CASSLFQGSNWPQHF. CDR3 DNA: TGTGCCAGCAGTTTATTCCAGGGTAGTAATTGGCCCCAGCATTTT.

The CDR3 sequence is CASSLENRGQGFFAQYF. CDR3 nucleotide sequence: TGTGCCAGCAGCTTAGAGAATCGGGGACAGGGCTTCTTTGCCCAGTACTTC. The V gene is TRBV11-2, the J gene TRBJ2-5, with TRBD1 matching 9 bases. The V and J ends lost 0 bases and 9 bases, in that order; junction bases with no gene match: 14. Germline CDR1 reads SGHAT; CDR2 reads FQNNGV. CDR3 size: 17 residues.

J is TRBJ2-2 and V is TRBV6-2 or TRBV6-3; 7 positions match TRBD1. V lost 2 bases and J lost 3; bases outside the gene matches: 3. This CDR3 has 15 residues. Germline lookup yields CDR1 MNHEY and CDR2 SVGEGT. The CDR3 protein is CASSYRGQYTGELFF. CDR3 in DNA: TGTGCCAGCAGTTACCGGGGACAGTACACCGGGGAGCTGTTTTTT.

The chain combines TRBV3-1 (or the pseudogene TRBV3-2) with TRBJ2-1; no reliable D call. Trimming took 0 bases from V and 7 from J, leaving 13 bases between them. The germline V gene encodes CDR1 LGHDT and CDR2 YNNKEL (reference sequence). The CDR3 has 15 residues. The CDR3 is CASSQEGWDQNEQFF. In DNA, the CDR3 is TGTGCCAGCAGCCAAGAAGGGTGGGATCAAAATGAGCAGTTCTTC.

The rearrangement joins TRBV11-3 to TRBJ1-5; no firm D call. V shed 2 bases and J shed 5 bases, with 7 bases lying between them. Germline CDR1 is SGHNT and CDR2 is YENEEA. This CDR3 has 13 residues. The CDR3: CASSLFTDQPQHF. CDR3 in DNA: TGTGCCAGCAGCTTATTTACCGATCAGCCCCAGCATTTT.

The CDR3 reads CASTEMGQSYEQYF. CDR3 DNA: TGTGCCAGCACCGAGATGGGACAGTCCTACGAGCAGTACTTC. V usage is TRBV2 and J usage is TRBJ2-7; 7 nucleotides agree with TRBD1. Looked up from germline, CDR1 is SNHLY and CDR2 is FYNNEI. V lost 7 bases and J lost 1; bases outside the gene matches: 7. The CDR3 has 14 amino acids.

In this sample, this clone turned up once. The chain couples TRBV15 to TRBJ2-1, with 10 nucleotides matching TRBD2. Trimming at V came to 0 bases and at J to 2 bases, leaving 4 bases not matched to a gene. Germline values: CDR1 LNHNV, CDR2 YYDKDF (reference sequence). There are 17 residues in the CDR3. CDR3 loop: CATSRDLTSGPYNEQFF. The CDR3 DNA reads as TGTGCCACCAGCAGAGACCTGACTAGCGGGCCCTACAATGAGCAGTTCTTC.